Sequencing of this T cell receptor beta chain was carried out in a study of blood T cell repertoires in COVID-19. Study-wide background: Specimens from acute and convalescent COVID-19 originated in the United States, Italy and Spain.

In the original workflow: Reference gene primers were amplified, and this amplification served to estimate nucleated cell counts. Data came from immunoSEQ multiplex PCR; TCRdb stores just in-frame clones and leaves some out. That table furnishes V, J and clone size, whereas the DNA furnished D and trimming. In the table there are roughly 700,000 clones, 70% to 90% of which are singletons. This clone was picked up one time. CDR3 length: 17 residues. From germline, CDR1 is SGHVS and CDR2 FNYEAQ. Trimming left V 2 bases short and J 0 bases short, with 14 bases between. Input material: peripheral blood. This clonotype was obtained from a woman under 30 with acute or convalescent COVID-19. The chain recombines TRBV7-6 with TRBJ1-5; D is perhaps TRBD1 (5 bases). CDR3 in amino acids: CASSLYAGPYSNQPQHF. For the CDR3, the DNA is TGTGCCAGCAGCTTATACGCGGGACCTTATAGCAATCAGCCCCAGCATTTT.